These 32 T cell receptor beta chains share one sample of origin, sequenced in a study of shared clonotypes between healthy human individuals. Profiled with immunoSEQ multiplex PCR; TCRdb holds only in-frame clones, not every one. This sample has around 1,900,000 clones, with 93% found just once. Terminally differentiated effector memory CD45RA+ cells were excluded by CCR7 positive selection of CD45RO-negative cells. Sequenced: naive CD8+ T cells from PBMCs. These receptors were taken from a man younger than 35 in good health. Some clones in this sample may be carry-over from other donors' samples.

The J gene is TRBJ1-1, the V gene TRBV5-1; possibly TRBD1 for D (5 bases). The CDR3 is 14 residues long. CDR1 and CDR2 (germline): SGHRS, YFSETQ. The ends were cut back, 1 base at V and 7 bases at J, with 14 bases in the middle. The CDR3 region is CASSLWTAGGEAFF. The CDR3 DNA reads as TGCGCCAGCAGCTTGTGGACCGCGGGGGGTGAAGCTTTCTTT.

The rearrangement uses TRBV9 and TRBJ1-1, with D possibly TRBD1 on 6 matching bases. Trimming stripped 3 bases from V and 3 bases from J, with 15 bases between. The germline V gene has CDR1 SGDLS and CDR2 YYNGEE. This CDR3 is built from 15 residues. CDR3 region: CASSATLGGYTEAFF. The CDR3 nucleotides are TGTGCCAGCAGCGCCACTTTGGGGGGCTACACTGAAGCTTTCTTT.

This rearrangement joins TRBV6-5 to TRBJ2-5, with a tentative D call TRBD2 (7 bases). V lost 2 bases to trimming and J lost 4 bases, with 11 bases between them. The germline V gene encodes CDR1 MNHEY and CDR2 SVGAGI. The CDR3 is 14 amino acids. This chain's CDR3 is CASSYKGGRETQYF. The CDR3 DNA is TGTGCCAGCAGTTACAAGGGGGGGAGAGAGACCCAGTACTTC.

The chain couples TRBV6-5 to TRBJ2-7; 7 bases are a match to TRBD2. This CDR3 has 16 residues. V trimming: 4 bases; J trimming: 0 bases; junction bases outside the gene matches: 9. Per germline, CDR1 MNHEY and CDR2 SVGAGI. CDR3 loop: CASSSQEGTNSYEQYF. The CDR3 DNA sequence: TGTGCCAGCAGTTCTCAGGAGGGGACTAACTCCTACGAGCAGTACTTC.

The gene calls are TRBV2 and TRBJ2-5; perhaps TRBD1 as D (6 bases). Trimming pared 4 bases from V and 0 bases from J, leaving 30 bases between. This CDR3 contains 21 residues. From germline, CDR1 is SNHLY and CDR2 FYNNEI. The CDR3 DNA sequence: TGTGCCAGCAGTGTTTCCTCCCACCAACTCCGGTCGGACAGCTACCAAGAGACCCAGTACTTC. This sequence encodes CASSVSSHQLRSDSYQETQYF.

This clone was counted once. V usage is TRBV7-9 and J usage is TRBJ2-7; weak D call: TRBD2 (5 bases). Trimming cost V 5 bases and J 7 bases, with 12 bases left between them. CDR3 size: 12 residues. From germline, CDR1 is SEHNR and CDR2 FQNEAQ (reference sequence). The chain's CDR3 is CASSLWTGEQYF. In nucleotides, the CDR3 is TGTGCCAGCAGCCTGTGGACGGGAGAGCAGTACTTC.

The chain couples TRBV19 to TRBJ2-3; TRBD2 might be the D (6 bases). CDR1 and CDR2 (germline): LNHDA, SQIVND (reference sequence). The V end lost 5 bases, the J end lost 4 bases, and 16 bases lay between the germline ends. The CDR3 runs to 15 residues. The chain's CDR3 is CASSPGLEGPDTQYF. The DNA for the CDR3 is TGTGCCAGTAGTCCGGGACTCGAAGGTCCAGATACGCAGTATTTT. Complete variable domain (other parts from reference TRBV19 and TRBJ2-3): DGGITQSPKYLFRKEGQNVTLSCEQNLNHDAMYWYRQDPGQGLRLIYYSQIVNDFQKGDIAEGYSVSREKKESFPLTVTSAQKNPTAFYLCASSPGLEGPDTQYFGPGTRLTVL.

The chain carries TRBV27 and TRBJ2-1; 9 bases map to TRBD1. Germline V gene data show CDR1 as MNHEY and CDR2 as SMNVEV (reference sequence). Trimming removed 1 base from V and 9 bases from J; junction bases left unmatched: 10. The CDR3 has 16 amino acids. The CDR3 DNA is TGTGCCAGCAGTTTATTCCCTGGACAGGGGAAGGGTGAGCAGTTCTTC. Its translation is CASSLFPGQGKGEQFF.

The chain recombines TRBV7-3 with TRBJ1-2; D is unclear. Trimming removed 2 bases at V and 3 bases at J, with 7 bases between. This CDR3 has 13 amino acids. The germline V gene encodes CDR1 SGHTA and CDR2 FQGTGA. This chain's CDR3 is CASSLGQDYGYTF. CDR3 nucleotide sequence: TGTGCCAGCAGCTTAGGGCAGGACTATGGCTACACCTTC.

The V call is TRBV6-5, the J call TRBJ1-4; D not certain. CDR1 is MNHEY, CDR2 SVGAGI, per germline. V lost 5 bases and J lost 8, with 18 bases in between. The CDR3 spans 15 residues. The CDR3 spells CASSALGRVHEKLFF. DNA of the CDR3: TGTGCCAGCAGTGCTCTAGGGAGGGTTCACGAAAAACTGTTTTTT.

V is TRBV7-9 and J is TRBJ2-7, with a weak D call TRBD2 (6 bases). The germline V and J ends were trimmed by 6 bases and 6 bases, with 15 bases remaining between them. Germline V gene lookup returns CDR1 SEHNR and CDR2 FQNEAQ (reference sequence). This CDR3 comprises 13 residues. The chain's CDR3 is CASSPGGVREQYF. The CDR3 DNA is TGTGCCAGCAGTCCCGGGGGAGTCCGCGAGCAGTACTTC. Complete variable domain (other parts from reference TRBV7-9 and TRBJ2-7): DTGVSQNPRHKITKRGQNVTFRCDPISEHNRLYWYRQTLGQGPEFLTYFQNEAQLEKSRLLSDRFSAERPKGSFSTLEIQRTEQGDSAMYLCASSPGGVREQYFGPGTRLTVT.

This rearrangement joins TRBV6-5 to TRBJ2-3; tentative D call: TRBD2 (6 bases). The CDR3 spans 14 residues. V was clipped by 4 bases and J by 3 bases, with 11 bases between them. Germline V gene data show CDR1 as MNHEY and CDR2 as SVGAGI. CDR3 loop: CASSWDGGTDTQYF. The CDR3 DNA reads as TGTGCCAGCAGTTGGGACGGGGGAACAGATACGCAGTATTTT.

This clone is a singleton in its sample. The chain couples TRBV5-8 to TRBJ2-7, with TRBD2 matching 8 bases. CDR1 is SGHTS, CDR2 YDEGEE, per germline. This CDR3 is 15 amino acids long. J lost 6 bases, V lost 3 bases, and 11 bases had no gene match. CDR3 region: CASSSTSGLGGEQYF. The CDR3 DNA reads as TGTGCCAGCAGCTCTACTAGCGGACTAGGGGGCGAGCAGTACTTC.

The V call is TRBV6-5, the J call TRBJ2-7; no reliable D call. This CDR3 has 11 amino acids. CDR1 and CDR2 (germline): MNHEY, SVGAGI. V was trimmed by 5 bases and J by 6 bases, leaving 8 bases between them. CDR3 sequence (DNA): TGTGCCAGCAGTCAGAACTCCGAGCAGTACTTC. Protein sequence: CASSQNSEQYF.

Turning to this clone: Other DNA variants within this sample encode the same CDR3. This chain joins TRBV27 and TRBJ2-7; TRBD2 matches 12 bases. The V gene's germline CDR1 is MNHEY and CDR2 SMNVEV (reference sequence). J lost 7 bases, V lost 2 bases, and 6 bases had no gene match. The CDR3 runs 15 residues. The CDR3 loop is CASSLRLAGVHEQYF. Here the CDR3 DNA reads TGTGCCAGCAGTTTACGACTAGCGGGAGTCCATGAGCAGTACTTC.

The CDR3: CASSLAPPGDTQYF. The CDR3 nucleotides read TGTGCCAGCAGCTTAGCGCCCCCCGGGGATACGCAGTATTTT. This chain joins TRBV7-2 and TRBJ2-3; no firm D call. The V end lost 0 bases, the J end lost 6 bases, and 10 bases lay between the germline ends. The CDR3 contains 14 residues. Germline CDR1 reads SGHTA; CDR2 reads FQGNSA.

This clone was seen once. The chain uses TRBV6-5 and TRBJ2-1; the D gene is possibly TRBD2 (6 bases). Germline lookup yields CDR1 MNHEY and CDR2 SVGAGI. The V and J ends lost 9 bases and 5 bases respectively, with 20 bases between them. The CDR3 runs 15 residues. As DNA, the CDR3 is TGTGCCAGTACCGGGCCGGGACGGACTAACAATGAGCAGTTCTTC. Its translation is CASTGPGRTNNEQFF.

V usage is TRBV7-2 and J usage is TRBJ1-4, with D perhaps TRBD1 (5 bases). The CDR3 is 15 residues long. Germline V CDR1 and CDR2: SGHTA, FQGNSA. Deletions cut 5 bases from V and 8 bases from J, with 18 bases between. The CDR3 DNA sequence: TGTGCCAGCAGCCCCCATCCGGGGGAAGCGGAAAAACTGTTTTTT. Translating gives CASSPHPGEAEKLFF.

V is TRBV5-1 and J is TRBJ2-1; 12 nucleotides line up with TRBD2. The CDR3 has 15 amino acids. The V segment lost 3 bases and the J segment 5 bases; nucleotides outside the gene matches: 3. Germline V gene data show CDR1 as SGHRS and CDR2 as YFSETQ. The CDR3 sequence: CASSSTSGRNNEQFF. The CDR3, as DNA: TGCGCCAGCAGCTCGACTAGCGGGAGAAACAATGAGCAGTTCTTC.

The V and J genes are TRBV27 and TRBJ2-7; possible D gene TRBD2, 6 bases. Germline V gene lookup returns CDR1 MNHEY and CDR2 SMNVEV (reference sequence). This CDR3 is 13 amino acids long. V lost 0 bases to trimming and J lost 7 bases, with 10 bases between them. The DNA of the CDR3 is TGTGCCAGCAGTTTATCACTCGGGGGTGAGCAGTACTTC. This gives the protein CASSLSLGGEQYF.

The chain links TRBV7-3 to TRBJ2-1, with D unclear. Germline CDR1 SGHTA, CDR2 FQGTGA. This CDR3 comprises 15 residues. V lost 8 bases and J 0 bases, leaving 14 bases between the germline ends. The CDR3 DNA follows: TGTGCCAGCGCCCCGGGCACGAGCTCCTACAATGAGCAGTTCTTC. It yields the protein CASAPGTSSYNEQFF.

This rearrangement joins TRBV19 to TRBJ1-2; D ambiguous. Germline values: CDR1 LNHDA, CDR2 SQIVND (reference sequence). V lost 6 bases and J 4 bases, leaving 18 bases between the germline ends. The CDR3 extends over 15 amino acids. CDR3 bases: TGTGCCAGTAGCCTCGCCCCGGACCCCCTCTATGGCTACACCTTC. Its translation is CASSLAPDPLYGYTF.

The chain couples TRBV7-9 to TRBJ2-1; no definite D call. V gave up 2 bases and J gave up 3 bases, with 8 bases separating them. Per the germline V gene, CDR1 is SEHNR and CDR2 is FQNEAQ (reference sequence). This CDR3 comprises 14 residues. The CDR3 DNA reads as TGTGCCAGCAGCTTACCCAGGAACTACAATGAGCAGTTCTTC. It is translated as CASSLPRNYNEQFF.

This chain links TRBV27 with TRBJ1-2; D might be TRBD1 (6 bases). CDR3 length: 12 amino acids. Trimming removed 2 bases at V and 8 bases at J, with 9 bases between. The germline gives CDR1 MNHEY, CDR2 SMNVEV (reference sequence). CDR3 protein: CASSLTGRGYTF. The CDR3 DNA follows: TGTGCCAGCAGTTTAACAGGGCGCGGCTACACCTTC.

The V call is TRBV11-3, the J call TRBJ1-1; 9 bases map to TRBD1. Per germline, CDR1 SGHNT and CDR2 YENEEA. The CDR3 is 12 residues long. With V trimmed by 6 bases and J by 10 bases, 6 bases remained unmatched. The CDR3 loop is CASRWTGALAFF. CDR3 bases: TGTGCCAGCAGGTGGACAGGGGCGTTAGCTTTCTTT.

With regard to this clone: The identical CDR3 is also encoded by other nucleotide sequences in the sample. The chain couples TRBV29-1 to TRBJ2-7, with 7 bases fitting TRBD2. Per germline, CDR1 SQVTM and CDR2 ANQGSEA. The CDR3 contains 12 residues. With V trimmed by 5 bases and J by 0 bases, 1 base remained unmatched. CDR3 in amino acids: CSVSGTSYEQYF. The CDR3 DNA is TGCAGCGTTAGCGGGACCTCCTACGAGCAGTACTTC.

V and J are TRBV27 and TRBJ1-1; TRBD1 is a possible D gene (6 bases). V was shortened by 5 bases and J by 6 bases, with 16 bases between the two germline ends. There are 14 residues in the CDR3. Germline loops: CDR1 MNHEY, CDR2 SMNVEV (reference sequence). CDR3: CASSPTAGGAEAFF. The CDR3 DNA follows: TGTGCCAGCAGTCCGACCGCGGGGGGCGCTGAAGCTTTCTTT.

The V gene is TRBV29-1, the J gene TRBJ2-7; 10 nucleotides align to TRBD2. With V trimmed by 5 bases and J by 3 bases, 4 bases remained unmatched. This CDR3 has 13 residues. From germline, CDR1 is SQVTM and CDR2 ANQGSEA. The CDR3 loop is CSVLTSGIYEQYF. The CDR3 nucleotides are TGCAGCGTTCTAACTAGCGGGATCTACGAGCAGTACTTC.

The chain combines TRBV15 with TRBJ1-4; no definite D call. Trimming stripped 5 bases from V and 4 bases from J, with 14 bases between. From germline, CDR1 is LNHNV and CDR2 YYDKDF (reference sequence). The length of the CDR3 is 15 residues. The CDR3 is CATSSAWGLNEKLFF. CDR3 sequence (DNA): TGTGCCACCAGCTCGGCGTGGGGTCTTAATGAAAAACTGTTTTTT. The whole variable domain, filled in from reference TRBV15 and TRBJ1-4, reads DAMVIQNPRYQVTQFGKPVTLSCSQTLNHNVMYWYQQKSSQAPKLLFHYYDKDFNNEADTPDNFQSRRPNTSFCFLDIRSPGLGDTAMYLCATSSAWGLNEKLFFGSGTQLSVL.

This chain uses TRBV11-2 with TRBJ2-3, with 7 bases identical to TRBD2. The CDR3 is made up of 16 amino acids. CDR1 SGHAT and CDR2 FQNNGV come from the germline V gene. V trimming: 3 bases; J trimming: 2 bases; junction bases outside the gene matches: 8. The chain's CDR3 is CASSFLPGGSTDTQYF. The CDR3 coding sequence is TGTGCCAGCAGCTTCCTACCGGGAGGTTCCACAGATACGCAGTATTTT.

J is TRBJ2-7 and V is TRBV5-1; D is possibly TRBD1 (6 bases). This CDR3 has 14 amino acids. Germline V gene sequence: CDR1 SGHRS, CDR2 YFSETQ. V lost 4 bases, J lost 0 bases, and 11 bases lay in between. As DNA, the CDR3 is TGCGCCAGCAGCCAGGACAGAAACTCCTACGAGCAGTACTTC. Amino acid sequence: CASSQDRNSYEQYF.

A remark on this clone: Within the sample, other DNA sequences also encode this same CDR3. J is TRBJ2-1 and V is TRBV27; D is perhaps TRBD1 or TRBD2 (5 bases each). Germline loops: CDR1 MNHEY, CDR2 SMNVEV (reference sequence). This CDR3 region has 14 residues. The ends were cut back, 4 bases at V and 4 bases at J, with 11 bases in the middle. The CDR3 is CASSSQGPYNEQFF. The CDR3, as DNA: TGTGCCAGCAGTTCGCAGGGACCGTACAATGAGCAGTTCTTC.